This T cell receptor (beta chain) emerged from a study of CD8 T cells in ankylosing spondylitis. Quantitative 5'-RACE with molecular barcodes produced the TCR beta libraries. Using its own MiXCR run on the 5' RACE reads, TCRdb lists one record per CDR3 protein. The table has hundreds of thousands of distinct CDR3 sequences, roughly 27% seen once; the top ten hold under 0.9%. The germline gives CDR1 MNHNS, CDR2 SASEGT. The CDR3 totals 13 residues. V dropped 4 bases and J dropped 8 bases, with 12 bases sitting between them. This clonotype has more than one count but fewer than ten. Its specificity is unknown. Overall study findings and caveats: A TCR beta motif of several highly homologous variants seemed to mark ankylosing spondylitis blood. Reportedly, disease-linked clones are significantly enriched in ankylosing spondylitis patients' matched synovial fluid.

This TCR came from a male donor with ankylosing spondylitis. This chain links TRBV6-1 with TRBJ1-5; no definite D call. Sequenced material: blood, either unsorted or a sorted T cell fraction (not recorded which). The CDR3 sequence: CASSGEPLEPQHF. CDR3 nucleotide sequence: TGTGCCAGCAGTGGGGAGCCCCTGGAGCCCCAGCATTTT.